A selection of T cell receptor beta chains follows, all from one sample in a study of PD-1 blockade in classical Hodgkin lymphoma. This table comes from immunoSEQ multiplex PCR, and its TCRdb copy is limited to in-frame clones, with some not included. The table records about 100,000 clones, approximately 88% of them present only once. Sequenced here: peripheral blood mononuclear cells (PBMCs), sampled at baseline. The source is a human donor with classical Hodgkin lymphoma. The CDR3 runs from the conserved cysteine through the conserved F or W. Fields, in order: V gene, clone size, J gene, D gene, CDR3 DNA, CDR3 protein. D genes are given only for firm matches. Clone size is given for some rows only: seen once, a few or many times, or a class if the clone is expanded.

v_call: TRBV28; clone_size: NA; j_call: TRBJ2-1; d_call: TRBD2; cdr3_nt: TGTGCCAGCAGACCTACTAGCGGGAGCGGTGGTGAGCAGTTCTTC; cdr3_aa: CASRPTSGSGGEQFF
v_call: TRBV30; clone_size: medium-sized; j_call: TRBJ2-1; d_call: NA; cdr3_nt: TGTGCCTGGGACCCTGGGTGGGGCTCCTACAATGAGCAGTTCTTC; cdr3_aa: CAWDPGWGSYNEQFF
v_call: TRBV11-3; clone_size: NA; j_call: TRBJ2-2; d_call: TRBD2; cdr3_nt: TGTGCCAGCAGCCCGCGGAGGCGGGAGTCCACCGGGGAGCTGTTTTTT; cdr3_aa: CASSPRRRESTGELFF
v_call: TRBV7-2; clone_size: NA; j_call: TRBJ1-5; d_call: NA; cdr3_nt: TGTGCCAGCAGCAACACACCCACTCTTTCGCCCCAGCATTTT; cdr3_aa: CASSNTPTLSPQHF
v_call: TRBV5-5; clone_size: NA; j_call: TRBJ1-1; d_call: NA; cdr3_nt: TGTGCCAGCAGCCTAAGTGGGGGGTTCTACGGCGAAGCTTTCTTT; cdr3_aa: CASSLSGGFYGEAFF
v_call: TRBV13; clone_size: many; j_call: TRBJ2-2; d_call: NA; cdr3_nt: TGTGCCAGCAGCAGCACCGGGAGGAACACCGGGGAGCTGTTTTTT; cdr3_aa: CASSSTGRNTGELFF
v_call: TRBV28; clone_size: NA; j_call: TRBJ2-2; d_call: TRBD1; cdr3_nt: TGTGCCAGCAGTACCGCGGGACAGGGGCTGTCCGGGGAGCTGTTTTTT; cdr3_aa: CASSTAGQGLSGELFF
v_call: TRBV7-2; clone_size: NA; j_call: TRBJ2-7; d_call: NA; cdr3_nt: TGTGCCAGCAGCCCCTCCTTGGACAGGGAGGGCGACGAGCAGTACTTC; cdr3_aa: CASSPSLDREGDEQYF
v_call: TRBV6-5; clone_size: once; j_call: TRBJ2-7; d_call: NA; cdr3_nt: TGTGCCAGCAAGGGGCGTCCTAGCTCCTACGAGCAGTACTTC; cdr3_aa: CASKGRPSSYEQYF
v_call: TRBV7-9; clone_size: NA; j_call: TRBJ1-1; d_call: NA; cdr3_nt: TGTGCCAGCAGCTTAGGGGGTGAAGCTTTCTTT; cdr3_aa: CASSLGGEAFF
v_call: TRBV14; clone_size: NA; j_call: TRBJ1-3; d_call: NA; cdr3_nt: TGTGCCAGCAGCCAGGGAGGAAACACCATATATTTT; cdr3_aa: CASSQGGNTIYF
v_call: TRBV10-3; clone_size: NA; j_call: TRBJ1-2; d_call: NA; cdr3_nt: TGTGCCATCAGTCTGGACAGCCCAAACTATGGCTACACCTTC; cdr3_aa: CAISLDSPNYGYTF
v_call: TRBV28; clone_size: NA; j_call: TRBJ2-7; d_call: TRBD1; cdr3_nt: TGTGCCAGCAGTCCACCCGGGACAGGGGTCGCCGAGCAGTACTTC; cdr3_aa: CASSPPGTGVAEQYF